A selection of T cell receptor beta chains follows, all from one sample in a study of shared clonotypes between healthy human individuals. Some clones are missing from TCRdb's copy, which holds only in-frame ones; the method was immunoSEQ multiplex PCR. The sample has hundreds of thousands of clones; roughly 77% are singletons. Input material: PBMCs. The origin of the receptors is a woman in her thirties or forties in good health. Some clones in this sample may be carry-over from other donors' samples. The conserved cysteine and the conserved F or W are not part of the CDR3 here. Clone size appears in some rows only: once, few, many, or a class for an expanded clone.

J,V,size,CDR3
TRBJ1-1,TRBV7-8,once,ASSLKGTEAF
TRBJ1-3,TRBV28,-,ASSTGGSGNTIY
TRBJ2-1,TRBV7-2,-,ASSLAETRNEQF
TRBJ2-3,TRBV25-1,-,ASSETRDQFMATDTQY
TRBJ2-1,TRBV27,-,ASTEGAATYNEQF
TRBJ1-3,TRBV7-9,-,ARDSDSGNTIY
TRBJ1-5,TRBV5-8,-,ASSLDGGVSNQPQH
TRBJ1-2,TRBV5-1,-,ASSVTGDSSYGYT
TRBJ2-5,TRBV5-4,-,ASSLRLAGEETQY
TRBJ2-1,TRBV6-1,once,ASSEPAARRAYNEQF
TRBJ1-2,TRBV27,-,ASSLAFRVGGYT
TRBJ1-4,TRBV6-5,-,ASSYSEGNEKLF
TRBJ2-1,TRBV6-6,-,ASSSSEQF
TRBJ1-2,TRBV28,-,ASSSPGQVVSGYT
TRBJ2-3,TRBV15,few,ATSKPRTSGRPAWFPDTQY
TRBJ1-2,TRBV18,-,ASSPPDTNYGYT
TRBJ2-1,TRBV15,-,ATSREGTSGSYNEQF
TRBJ1-4,TRBV15,-,ATQVGQGSYEKLF